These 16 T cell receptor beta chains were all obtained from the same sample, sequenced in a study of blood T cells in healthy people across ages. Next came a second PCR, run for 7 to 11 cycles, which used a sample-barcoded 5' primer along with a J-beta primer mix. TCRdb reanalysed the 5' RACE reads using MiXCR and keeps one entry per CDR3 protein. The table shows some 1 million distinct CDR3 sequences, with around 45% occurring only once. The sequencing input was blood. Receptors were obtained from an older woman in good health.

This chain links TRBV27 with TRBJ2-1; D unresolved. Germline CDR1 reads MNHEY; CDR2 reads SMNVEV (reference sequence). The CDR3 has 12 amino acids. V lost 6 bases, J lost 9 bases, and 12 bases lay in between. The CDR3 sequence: CASSSQNTEQFF. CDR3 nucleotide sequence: TGTGCCAGCAGCAGTCAAAATACTGAGCAGTTCTTC.

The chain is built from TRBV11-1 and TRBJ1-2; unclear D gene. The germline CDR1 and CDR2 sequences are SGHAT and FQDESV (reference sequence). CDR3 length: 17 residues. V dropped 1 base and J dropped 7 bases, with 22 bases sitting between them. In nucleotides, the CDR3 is TGTGCCAGCAGCTTAGTCACGAACGAGGAGGCTTGGCGTGGCTACACCTTC. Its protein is CASSLVTNEEAWRGYTF.

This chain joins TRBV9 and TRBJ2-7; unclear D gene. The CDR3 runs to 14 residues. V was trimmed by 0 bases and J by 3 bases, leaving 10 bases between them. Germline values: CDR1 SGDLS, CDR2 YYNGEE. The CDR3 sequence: CASSVVPENYEQYF. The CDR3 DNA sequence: TGTGCCAGCAGCGTAGTCCCAGAAAACTACGAGCAGTACTTC.

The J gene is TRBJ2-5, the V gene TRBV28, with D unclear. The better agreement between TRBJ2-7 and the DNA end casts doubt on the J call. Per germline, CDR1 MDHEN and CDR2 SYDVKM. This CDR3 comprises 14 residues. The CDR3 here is CATLRSGKPYEQYF. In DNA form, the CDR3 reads TGTGCCACCTTACGGTCCGGAAAGCCCTACGAGCAGTACTTC.

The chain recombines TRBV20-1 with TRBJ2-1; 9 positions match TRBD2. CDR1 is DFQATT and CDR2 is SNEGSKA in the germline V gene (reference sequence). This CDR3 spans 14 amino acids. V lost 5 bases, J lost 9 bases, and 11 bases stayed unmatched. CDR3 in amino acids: CSALNSGSFGEQFF. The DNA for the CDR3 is TGCAGTGCTCTGAATAGCGGGAGTTTCGGTGAGCAGTTCTTC.

In nucleotides, the CDR3 is TGCAGTGGGACGGCGGACTGCGAGCAGTACTTC. Translating gives CSGTADCEQYF. The chain uses TRBV20-1 and TRBJ2-7; D perhaps matches TRBD2 (5 bases). Trimming took off 7 bases at V and 6 bases at J, with 13 bases between the two ends. The germline V gene has CDR1 DFQATT and CDR2 SNEGSKA (reference sequence). This CDR3 is 11 amino acids long.

This CDR3 reads CAISDRVGEKLFF. CDR3 DNA: TGTGCCATTTCGGACAGGGTAGGGGAAAAACTGTTTTTT. This rearrangement joins TRBV10-3 to TRBJ1-4; 8 bases align to TRBD1. The V gene end was trimmed by 9 bases and the J gene end by 8 bases; junction bases not matched to a gene: 8. From germline, CDR1 is ENHRY and CDR2 SYGVKD. This CDR3 is built from 13 residues.

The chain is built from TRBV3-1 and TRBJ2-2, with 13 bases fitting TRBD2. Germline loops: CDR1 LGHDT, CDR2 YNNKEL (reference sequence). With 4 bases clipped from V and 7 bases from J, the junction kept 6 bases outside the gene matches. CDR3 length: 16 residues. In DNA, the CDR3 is TGTGCCAGCAGCCGGGGACTAGCGGGAACCGGCGGGGAGCTGTTTTTT. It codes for CASSRGLAGTGGELFF.

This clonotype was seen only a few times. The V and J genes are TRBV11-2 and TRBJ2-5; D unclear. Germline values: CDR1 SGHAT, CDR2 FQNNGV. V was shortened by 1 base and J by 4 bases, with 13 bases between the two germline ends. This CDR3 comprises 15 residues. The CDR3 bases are TGTGCCAGCAGCTTAGGGGCGCAGGTCGGAGAGACCCAGTACTTC. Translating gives CASSLGAQVGETQYF.

The CDR3 DNA follows: TGCAGTGCTAGCCCGGGACTACAAGAGACCCAGTACTTC. This gives the protein CSASPGLQETQYF. The chain is built from TRBV20-1 and TRBJ2-5, with TRBD2 matching 7 bases. The V gene's germline CDR1 is DFQATT and CDR2 SNEGSKA (reference sequence). After removal of 3 bases from V and 2 bases from J, the junction contained 3 bases not matched to a gene. The CDR3 totals 13 residues.

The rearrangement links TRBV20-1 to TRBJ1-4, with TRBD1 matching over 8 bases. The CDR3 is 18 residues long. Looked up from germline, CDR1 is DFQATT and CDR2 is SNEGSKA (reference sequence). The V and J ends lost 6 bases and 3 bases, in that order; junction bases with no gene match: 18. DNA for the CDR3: TGCAGTGCCAACCTAAACCCTCAGGGGGCACAGGCTAATGAAAAACTGTTTTTT. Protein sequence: CSANLNPQGAQANEKLFF.

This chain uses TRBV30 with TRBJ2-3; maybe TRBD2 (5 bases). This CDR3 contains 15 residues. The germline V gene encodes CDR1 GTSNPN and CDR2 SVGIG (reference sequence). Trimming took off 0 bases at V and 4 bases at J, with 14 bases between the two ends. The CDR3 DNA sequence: TGTGCCTGGAGTGTGCCAGACCTCGGGGCAGATACGCAGTATTTT. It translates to CAWSVPDLGADTQYF.

CDR3 region: CASSPSPREVGQYF. The CDR3, as DNA: TGTGCCAGCAGCCCCTCGCCCAGGGAAGTAGGGCAGTACTTC. The chain combines TRBV27 with TRBJ2-7; the D gene is possibly TRBD1 (5 bases). Trimming took off 6 bases at V and 9 bases at J, with 21 bases between the two ends. There are 14 residues in the CDR3. Germline V gene lookup returns CDR1 MNHEY and CDR2 SMNVEV (reference sequence).

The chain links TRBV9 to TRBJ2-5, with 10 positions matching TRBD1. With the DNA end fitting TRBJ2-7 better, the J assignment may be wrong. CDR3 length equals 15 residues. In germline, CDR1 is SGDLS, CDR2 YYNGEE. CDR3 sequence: CASSVGTGETYEQYF. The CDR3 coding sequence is TGTGCCAGCAGCGTGGGGACAGGGGAGACCTACGAGCAGTACTTC.

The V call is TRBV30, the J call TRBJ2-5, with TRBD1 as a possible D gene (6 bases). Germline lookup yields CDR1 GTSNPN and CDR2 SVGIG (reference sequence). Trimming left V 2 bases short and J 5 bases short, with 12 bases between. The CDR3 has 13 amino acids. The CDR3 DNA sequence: TGTGCCTGGAGTAGTGGGGGCGGCGAGACCCAGTACTTC. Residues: CAWSSGGGETQYF.

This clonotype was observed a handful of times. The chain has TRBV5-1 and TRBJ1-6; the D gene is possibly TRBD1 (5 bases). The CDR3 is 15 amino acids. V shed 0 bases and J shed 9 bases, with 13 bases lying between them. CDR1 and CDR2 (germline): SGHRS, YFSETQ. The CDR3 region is CASSLAGAEISPLHF. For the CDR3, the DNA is TGCGCCAGCAGCTTGGCCGGGGCAGAAATTTCACCCCTCCACTTT.